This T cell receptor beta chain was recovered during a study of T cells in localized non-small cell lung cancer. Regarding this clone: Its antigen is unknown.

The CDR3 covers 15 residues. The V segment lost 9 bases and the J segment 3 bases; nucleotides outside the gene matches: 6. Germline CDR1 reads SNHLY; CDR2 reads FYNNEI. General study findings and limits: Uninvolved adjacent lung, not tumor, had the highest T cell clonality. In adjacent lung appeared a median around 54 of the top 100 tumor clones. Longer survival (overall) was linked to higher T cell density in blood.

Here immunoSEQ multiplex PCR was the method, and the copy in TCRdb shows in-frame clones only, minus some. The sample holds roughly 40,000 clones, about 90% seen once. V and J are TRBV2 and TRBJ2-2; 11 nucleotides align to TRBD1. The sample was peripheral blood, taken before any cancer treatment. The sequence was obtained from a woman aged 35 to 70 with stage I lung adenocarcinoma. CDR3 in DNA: TGTGCCAGTACTGGACAGGGGGCGGACACCGGGGAGCTGTTTTTT. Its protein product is CASTGQGADTGELFF.